Listed here are 8 T cell receptor beta chains from one sample, sequenced in a study of T cell responses to AZD1222 COVID-19 vaccine. This table comes from immunoSEQ multiplex PCR, and its TCRdb copy is limited to in-frame clones, with some not included. The table has 100,000 to 150,000 clones, around 87% seen once. Sequenced material: peripheral blood, taken on day 0 of AZD1222 vaccination. The source is an adult in good health.

This clone turned up a few times. V usage is TRBV7-9 and J usage is TRBJ1-1; D remains unclear. Germline V gives CDR1 SEHNR, CDR2 FQNEAQ (reference sequence). The CDR3 is 11 residues long. V lost 5 bases and J 4 bases, leaving 5 bases between the germline ends. CDR3 DNA sequence: TGTGCCAGCAGCCGGACCACTGAAGCTTTCTTT. This codes for CASSRTTEAFF. The full variable domain, with the rest looked up from reference TRBV7-9 and TRBJ1-1, is DTGVSQNPRHKITKRGQNVTFRCDPISEHNRLYWYRQTLGQGPEFLTYFQNEAQLEKSRLLSDRFSAERPKGSFSTLEIQRTEQGDSAMYLCASSRTTEAFFGQGTRLTVV.

The gene calls are TRBV7-8 and TRBJ1-4; D unclear. The V and J ends lost 5 bases and 4 bases respectively, with 17 bases between them. From germline, CDR1 is SGHVS and CDR2 FQNEAQ. The CDR3 sequence is 16 residues long. The DNA of the CDR3 is TGTGCCAGCAGCCCACCCGGACGGGAGCTTAATGAAAAACTGTTTTTT. It translates to CASSPPGRELNEKLFF.

This sequence joins TRBV7-2 and TRBJ1-1; 8 bases match TRBD1. Germline CDR1 reads SGHTA; CDR2 reads FQGNSA. The trim removed 1 base at V and 11 bases at J, leaving 3 bases unmatched. CDR3 length: 12 amino acids. In DNA, the CDR3 is TGTGCCAGCAGCTTAGAGACAGGGGTTGCTTTCTTT. Translating it yields CASSLETGVAFF.

This clone has more than one count but fewer than ten. The chain recombines TRBV7-9 with TRBJ1-1; D remains ambiguous. V was trimmed by 8 bases and J by 1 base, leaving 14 bases between them. The CDR3 runs 14 residues. CDR1 and CDR2 from the germline V gene are SEHNR and FQNEAQ (reference sequence). CDR3 loop: CASVGRPRNTEAFF. CDR3 nucleotides: TGTGCCAGCGTGGGCAGGCCTAGGAACACTGAAGCTTTCTTT.

The chain carries TRBV7-3 and TRBJ2-1; D not resolved. The CDR3 is made up of 14 amino acids. The germline gives CDR1 SGHTA, CDR2 FQGTGA. V was shortened by 4 bases and J by 9 bases, with 16 bases between the two germline ends. CDR3 residues: CASSYQQAPTEQFF. As DNA, the CDR3 is TGTGCCAGCAGCTATCAGCAGGCGCCTACTGAGCAGTTCTTC. Using reference TRBV7-3 and TRBJ2-1 for the parts outside the CDR3, the full variable domain is GAGVSQTPSNKVTEKGKYVELRCDPISGHTALYWYRQSLGQGPEFLIYFQGTGAADDSGLPNDRFFAVRPEGSVSTLKIQRTERGDSAVYLCASSYQQAPTEQFFGPGTRLTVL.

The chain couples TRBV21-1 to TRBJ1-2; the D call in the table, TRBD1, was not verified against the DNA. TRBV21-1 corresponds to a pseudogene. The CDR3 covers 18 residues. Written as DNA, the CDR3 is TGTGCCAGCAGCTTCCCCGGGACAGGGCCCTTCGATAACTATGGCTACACCTTC. Its translation: CASSFPGTGPFDNYGYTF.

This chain joins TRBV9 and TRBJ2-2; D is unclear. The CDR3 is made up of 14 amino acids. Germline values: CDR1 SGDLS, CDR2 YYNGEE. Trimming cost V 4 bases and J 0 bases, with 7 bases left between them. CDR3 protein: CASSPRSNTGELFF. CDR3 in DNA: TGTGCCAGCAGCCCCAGGTCGAACACCGGGGAGCTGTTTTTT.

The chain combines TRBV5-5 with TRBJ2-2, with D perhaps TRBD2 (6 bases). V lost 1 base, J lost 4 bases, and 11 bases lay in between. This CDR3 is 15 amino acids long. Germline lookup yields CDR1 SGHKS and CDR2 YYEKEE (reference sequence). Here the CDR3 DNA reads TGTGCCAGCAGCTTGTCGGGGGTAGTCACCGGGGAGCTGTTTTTT. This encodes CASSLSGVVTGELFF.